Listed below are T cell receptor beta chains from one sample, sequenced in a study of CD8+CD57+ T cells in acquired aplastic anemia. TCRdb reprocessed the reads via MiXCR and lists one record per CDR3 protein. Found here are 150,000 to 200,000 distinct CDR3 sequences, roughly 48% of them singletons; the top ten hold around a third. Source material: sorted CD4+, CD8+, or CD8+CD57+ T cells (not recorded which) from PBMCs. Receptors were obtained from a human donor with aplastic anemia. Both conserved end residues are part of each CDR3. D genes are given only for firm matches. Size tells how often a clone was seen (once, few, many) or the class of an expanded clone, and some rows leave it out.

clone_size,j_call,v_call,d_call,cdr3_nt,cdr3_aa
-,TRBJ2-1,TRBV4-2,TRBD2,TGTGCCAGCAGCCAATTGCCGGGACTAGCGGGAGGTAATGAGCAGTTCTTC,CASSQLPGLAGGNEQFF
many,TRBJ2-1,TRBV29-1,-,TGCAGCGTTGAGACAGCTGAGCAGTTCTTC,CSVETAEQFF
many,TRBJ2-7,TRBV6-1,TRBD1,TGTGCCAGCAGTCTCCGGGACAGCTACGAGCAGTACTTC,CASSLRDSYEQYF
-,TRBJ2-1,TRBV20-1,TRBD1,TGCAGTGCTAGTGCCGGGACAGGGTACAATGAGCAGTTCTTC,CSASAGTGYNEQFF
many,TRBJ1-5,TRBV19,-,TGTGCCAGTAGTATACAGGGGCAAGCCAATCAGCCCCAGCATTTT,CASSIQGQANQPQHF
many,TRBJ2-5,TRBV13,TRBD2,TGTGCCAGCAGCCCTAGAACTAGCGGGGGGGAGACCCAGTACTTC,CASSPRTSGGETQYF
many,TRBJ2-7,TRBV19,-,TGTGCCAGTAGTATCGCGGCCGTCCCCAACGAGCAGTACTTC,CASSIAAVPNEQYF
many,TRBJ1-1,TRBV9,-,TGTGCCAGCAGCGGCAGGGCCGGGGCTGAAGCTTTCTTT,CASSGRAGAEAFF
-,TRBJ2-7,TRBV7-9,TRBD2,TGTGCCAGCAGCTTGGCTAGCGGGGTCGAGCAGTACTTC,CASSLASGVEQYF
-,TRBJ2-3,TRBV7-8,-,TGTGCCAGCAGCTTAGTGTGGGATACGCAGTATTTT,CASSLVWDTQYF
-,TRBJ1-1,TRBV24-1,-,TGTGCCACCAGTGTGGGGCCAGGGAAAGCTTTCTTT,CATSVGPGKAFF
-,TRBJ2-7,TRBV2,TRBD2,TGTGCCAGCCGTGAAGGGGGACTAGCGGGTGCCTACGAGCAGTACTTC,CASREGGLAGAYEQYF
-,TRBJ2-5,TRBV6-2/TRBV6-3,-,TGCGCCAGCAGTTACCGGGACTTGCTTCAAGAGACCCAGTACTTC,CASSYRDLLQETQYF
-,TRBJ1-1,TRBV5-8,-,TGTGCCAGCAGCCTGCCGACCTCGAACACTGAAGCTTTCTTT,CASSLPTSNTEAFF